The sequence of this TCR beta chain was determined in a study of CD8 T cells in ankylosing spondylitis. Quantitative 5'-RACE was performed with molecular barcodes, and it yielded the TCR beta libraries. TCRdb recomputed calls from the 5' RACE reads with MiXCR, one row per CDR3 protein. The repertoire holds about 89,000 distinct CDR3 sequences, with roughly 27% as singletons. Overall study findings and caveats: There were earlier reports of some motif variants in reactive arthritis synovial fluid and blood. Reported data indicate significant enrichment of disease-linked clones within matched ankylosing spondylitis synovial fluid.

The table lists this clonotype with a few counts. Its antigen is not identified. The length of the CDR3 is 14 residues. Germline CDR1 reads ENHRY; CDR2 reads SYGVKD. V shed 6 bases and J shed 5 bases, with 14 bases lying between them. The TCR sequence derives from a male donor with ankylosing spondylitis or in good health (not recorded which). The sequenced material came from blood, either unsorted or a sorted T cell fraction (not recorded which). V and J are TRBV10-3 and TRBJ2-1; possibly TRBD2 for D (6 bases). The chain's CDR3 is CAISPRLVDNEQFF. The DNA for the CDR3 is TGTGCCATCAGCCCTAGACTAGTGGACAATGAGCAGTTCTTC.